This T cell receptor (beta chain) was obtained from a study of CD8 T cells in Susac syndrome. CD8+ and CD4+ T cells from blood underwent TCR beta sequencing. FACS was used to enrich TEMRA cells, whereas the CD8+ and CD4+ T cells were obtained by negative isolation. With random hexamers, 0.5 to 1 ug RNA was reverse transcribed. TCRdb used MiXCR to reprocess the immunoSEQ multiplex PCR reads, holding one entry per CDR3 protein. The sample consists of 150,000 to 200,000 distinct CDR3 sequences, approximately 92% of them appearing once. Germline V gives CDR1 SGHRS, CDR2 YFSETQ. The ends were cut back, 6 bases at V and 0 bases at J, with 19 bases in the middle. This CDR3 has 18 amino acids.

The TCR sequence derives from a human donor in good health. The chain joins TRBV5-1 to TRBJ2-6; D is perhaps TRBD1 or TRBD2 (5 bases each). Sequencing used CD4+ T cells from PBMCs. This chain's CDR3 is CASTATGPSSSGANVLTF. As DNA, the CDR3 is TGCGCCAGCACCGCAACGGGACCGTCGAGCTCTGGGGCCAACGTCCTGACTTTC.